Sequencing of this TCR beta chain was carried out in a study of blood T cell repertoires in COVID-19. Study information: Spain, Italy and the United States supplied samples that represented acute and convalescent COVID-19. Sources were T cells, B-cell-depleted T cells, or PBMCs; the material itself was cDNA or gDNA.

The CDR3 consists of 20 residues. Trimming cost V 3 bases and J 7 bases; bases outside gene matches: 21. Per germline, CDR1 SGHNT and CDR2 YENEEA. Sequencing used immunoSEQ multiplex PCR; TCRdb keeps in-frame clones, though not all of them. The sample records roughly 160,000 clones, more than 75% being singletons. Seattle researchers signed up patients amid active infection and tracked them longitudinally. The sequence was obtained from a woman aged 80 or over with COVID-19, enrolled during active disease. The sample was peripheral blood. This rearrangement joins TRBV11-3 to TRBJ2-1; 10 nucleotides agree with TRBD2. CDR3 sequence reads: CASSFSGGGSGRVIGNEQFF. CDR3 bases: TGTGCCAGCAGCTTTTCCGGCGGAGGCAGCGGGAGGGTAATCGGGAATGAGCAGTTCTTC.